The rows below give T cell receptor beta chains drawn from one sample of a study of memory CD4+ T cells and cytomegalovirus serostatus. Assay used: immunoSEQ multiplex PCR; TCRdb lists only in-frame clones, some missing. The sample lists over 60,000 clones, 75% to 90% occurring once. The sequencing sample was made of memory CD4+ T cells from blood. The receptor source for this set is an adult in good health and CMV-seronegative. Each CDR3 is given with its conserved first and last residue. D genes are given only for firm matches. Size is omitted from some rows. Given values are once, few, many or a class for expanded clones.

J | V | size | D | CDR3 | DNA
TRBJ1-6 | TRBV14 | few | NA | CASSQGQKSSPLHF | TGTGCCAGCAGCCAAGGACAGAAATCATCTCCCCTCCACTTT
TRBJ1-1 | TRBV5-1 | NA | NA | CASSLEGRTEAFF | TGCGCCAGCAGCTTAGAAGGTCGGACTGAAGCTTTCTTT
TRBJ2-1 | TRBV30 | few | NA | CAWSYYNEQFF | TGTGCCTGGAGCTACTACAATGAGCAGTTCTTC
TRBJ1-2 | TRBV5-1 | NA | NA | CASRVDSYGYTF | TGCGCCAGCAGGGTGGACAGCTATGGCTACACCTTC
TRBJ2-5 | TRBV5-1 | NA | NA | CASSFQTSETQYF | TGCGCCAGCAGCTTTCAGACCAGTGAGACCCAGTACTTC
TRBJ2-7 | TRBV5-1 | NA | NA | CASRSGPPYEQYF | TGCGCCAGCAGATCCGGACCCCCCTACGAGCAGTACTTC
TRBJ2-1 | TRBV5-1 | NA | TRBD2 | CASSPRLAGGRSYNEQFF | TGCGCCAGCAGCCCCCGACTAGCGGGAGGGAGGTCCTACAATGAGCAGTTCTTC
TRBJ1-2 | TRBV6-6 | NA | NA | CASSLDSAQYGYTF | TGTGCCAGCAGTCTCGACAGCGCACAATATGGCTACACCTTC
TRBJ2-3 | TRBV7-6 | NA | NA | CASSPDSTDTQYF | TGTGCCAGCAGCCCGGACAGCACAGATACGCAGTATTTT
TRBJ2-7 | TRBV9 | NA | NA | CASSGSTQGNEQYF | TGTGCCAGCAGCGGGTCCACTCAAGGAAACGAGCAGTACTTC
TRBJ2-1 | TRBV9 | NA | NA | CASSVDWVPGGNEQFF | TGTGCCAGCAGCGTAGACTGGGTGCCCGGGGGTAATGAGCAGTTCTTC
TRBJ2-2 | TRBV14 | NA | NA | CASSPTTGSGELFF | TGTGCCAGCAGCCCTACGACTGGGTCCGGGGAGCTGTTTTTT
TRBJ1-1 | TRBV18 | NA | NA | CASPPPAMLPMNTEAFF | TGTGCCAGCCCACCCCCGGCCATGCTACCCATGAACACTGAAGCTTTCTTT
TRBJ1-1 | TRBV7-8 | once | NA | CASSSRGERGTEAFF | TGTGCCAGCAGCTCCCGGGGAGAGAGGGGAACTGAAGCTTTCTTT
TRBJ1-5 | TRBV6-6 | NA | NA | CASTLRANNQPQHF | TGTGCCAGCACCTTGAGGGCGAACAATCAGCCCCAGCATTTT
TRBJ1-1 | TRBV30 | NA | NA | CAGKGGGKTEAFF | TGTGCCGGGAAGGGTGGGGGCAAAACTGAAGCTTTCTTT
TRBJ2-1 | TRBV7-3 | NA | NA | CASSQGPGYYNEQFF | TGTGCCAGCAGCCAGGGTCCCGGATACTACAATGAGCAGTTCTTC
TRBJ1-1 | TRBV9 | NA | TRBD1 | CASSERGQGLWTEAFF | TGTGCCAGCAGCGAGAGGGGACAGGGTTTATGGACTGAAGCTTTCTTT
TRBJ1-5 | TRBV19 | few | TRBD1 | CASSSGRTGVNFGNQPQHF | TGTGCCAGTAGTTCGGGGCGGACAGGGGTGAATTTCGGCAATCAGCCCCAGCATTTT
TRBJ2-1 | TRBV5-1 | few | NA | CASSVSLGGDEQFF | TGCGCCAGCAGCGTGAGCCTTGGCGGTGATGAGCAGTTCTTC
TRBJ2-3 | TRBV6-1 | few | NA | CASSAPRFGTDTQYF | TGTGCCAGCAGTGCTCCGCGCTTTGGGACAGATACGCAGTATTTT
TRBJ1-5 | TRBV5-1 | NA | NA | CASSLEGGSNQPQHF | TGCGCCAGCAGCTTGGAGGGGGGCAGCAATCAGCCCCAGCATTTT
TRBJ1-2 | TRBV30 | few | TRBD1 | CASQGAPNYGYTF | TGTGCCTCCCAGGGGGCCCCTAACTATGGCTACACCTTC
TRBJ1-1 | TRBV2 | NA | NA | CASSKAVNTEAFF | TGTGCCAGCAGCAAAGCCGTGAACACTGAAGCTTTCTTT
TRBJ1-5 | TRBV5-5 | NA | NA | CASSLGARDSRNQPQHF | TGTGCCAGCAGCTTGGGTGCGCGCGACAGCCGCAATCAGCCCCAGCATTTT
TRBJ2-2 | TRBV28 | once | NA | CASSLPGSGELFF | TGTGCCAGCAGTTTACCCGGTTCCGGGGAGCTGTTTTTT
TRBJ2-5 | TRBV4-2 | NA | TRBD2 | CASSQDRGAGGPEETQYF | TGTGCCAGCAGCCAAGATCGCGGGGCGGGGGGGCCCGAAGAGACCCAGTACTTC
TRBJ2-7 | TRBV11-3 | NA | TRBD2 | CASSLEGTSGKKGSYEQYF | TGTGCCAGCAGCTTAGAAGGGACTAGCGGGAAAAAGGGCTCCTACGAGCAGTACTTC
TRBJ2-1 | TRBV5-1 | once | TRBD2 | CASSLGPVAGVKPINEQFF | TGCGCCAGCAGCTTGGGACCCGTAGCGGGAGTGAAACCTATCAATGAGCAGTTCTTC